This entry features one TCR beta chain sequence. It has no known antigen specificity. The sample holds no much larger clone one base away, and base qualities are not on file. This entry comes from a study of cytomegalovirus exposure and HLA in healthy donors (dated by TCRdb to the late 2010s). Regarding the complete study: According to an earlier analysis of 587 of the donors, about 179 million T cells yielded roughly 100 million unique TCR beta sequences and about 300 Gb of sequence data. An early release that covered about 600 HLA-typed donors contained approximately 300 gigabases of sequencing data and about 84 million unique TCR sequences. Among the roughly 430 genotyped donors, around 79% belonged to the genetic ancestry cluster associated with self-reported Caucasian donors. The study aimed to test whether cataloging public T cell receptors could reveal signatures of past pathogen exposure. The study used immunosequencing to profile the T cell repertoires of hundreds of subjects and linked those repertoires to cytomegalovirus serostatus. A separate validation cohort of roughly 130 different subjects was used in addition to the approximately 700-subject first cohort. To predict cytomegalovirus infection status, the study combined high-throughput TCR immunosequencing, statistical association of individual TCRs with disease status, and machine learning. A later analysis re-analyzed previously published TCR beta repertoires from 666 donors and added high-resolution HLA genotyping to study TCR occurrence patterns. Rather than using new phenotypic data, the later analysis identified candidate immune exposures from TCR beta sequences and from how often those sequences occurred across donors. An earlier analysis of around 580 of the donors used high-throughput TCR beta sequencing to judge whether each TCR beta V gene segment behaved as functional or pseudogenic. Donor age, sex, ethnicity and CMV serostatus were compiled alongside the repertoire data. A later genetic analysis took genome-wide SNP genotypes for about 65% of the roughly 670 donors and used that subset as a discovery cohort. All discovery cohort repertoires had been generated on a single sequencing platform. Both class I and class II loci were covered by HLA typing, at four-digit resolution. Typing coverage differed by locus: A, B, C, DRB1 and DQB1 were typed in about 629-640 donors, DQA1 in approximately 520, DPA1 in roughly 590, and DPB1 in 400 to 490. Roughly five DR-DQ haplotypes were handled as single units for association and clustering because linkage in the cohort was strong. On average, roughly 200,000 unique TCR beta nucleotide sequences were sequenced per donor among some 430 genotyped donors of the cohort, with roughly 18% of those sequences being non-productive.

The cohort comprised some 680 healthy bone marrow donors. At the time of sampling, every cohort member was nominally healthy, though immune exposures that went unrecorded were likely present. The donor tested CMV seropositive and was one of the 289 seropositive cohort members. A peripheral blood sample was collected from each donor, and TCR beta sequencing was performed on peripheral blood mononuclear cells. The Qiagen DNeasy Blood Extraction Kit was used to extract genomic DNA from the blood cell samples. Summary of the overall study and its limitations: The presence/absence analyses assumed that sequencing depth was roughly uniform across donors, and that assumption may not be true. A later genetic analysis reported fewer N-insertions in productive TCRs among donors in an Asian-associated ancestry cluster than the roughly 720-donor mean. The earlier analysis of a few hundred of the donors excluded approximately 15 rarely observed V segments, including chromosome 9 orphons, because counts were too low. A few of the identified cytomegalovirus-associated TCR beta chains were confirmed in vitro to be specific for cytomegalovirus antigens. Most TCR sequences were seen in very few donors, while some public TCRs were found in many individuals. A later analysis found that TCR association rates varied across HLA loci, with DRB1 alleles showing the most associated TCRs and HLA-C alleles the fewest. In a later analysis, HLA-associated TCR beta chains showed more clonal expansion and lower generation probabilities than non-associated chains that were equally common. According to a later analysis, parvovirus B19, influenza, CMV and Epstein-Barr virus appeared linked to several top co-occurrence clusters. A later analysis associated some 17,000 TCR beta sequences with specific HLA alleles at a false discovery rate of 0.05. A group of highly shared sequence variants was considered likely to be a technical artifact of the sequencing pipeline. Linkage disequilibrium might explain the correlated functional status among segregating V segments, but an unknown experimental factor could not be excluded. Because HLA typing was unavailable for some donors at each locus, only the typed subset was used in association tests. The authors suggested that the approach could potentially be extended to other disease states and immunological phenotypes. Immune exposure information for the cohort was limited to CMV serostatus. Cytomegalovirus status was reported to be diagnosed by the classifier with high specificity and sensitivity in both the original and validation cohorts. A later analysis found that most CMV-associated TCR beta chains appeared HLA-restricted, with HLA associations seemingly driven largely by CMV exposure. A further reported finding was that TCR beta sequences accurately predicted the HLA-A and HLA-B alleles for most subjects in the first cohort. V-gene and J-gene trimming of TCR beta chains was associated with a missense DCLRE1C variant in a later genetic analysis, and the association was replicated in an independent cohort. In an earlier analysis of 587 of the donors, most TCR beta V segments appeared in productive rearrangements about 90% or about 30% of the time, broadly matching IMGT annotations. In the study, 150 to 200 TCR beta chains were listed as associated with cytomegalovirus. In this cohort, only TCR beta chains were sequenced, and detectable features were limited by the absence of alpha or paired-chain data. Assigning TCR associations to individual alleles was difficult when HLA alleles, especially DR and DQ, strongly co-occurred.

The library relied on the immunoSEQ multiplex PCR assay. For the multiplex PCR, a mixture combining 60 forward primers for TCR Vbeta segments and 13 reverse primers for TCR Jbeta segments was used. Amplification of the CDR3 region of rearranged TCR beta genes was performed with a multiplex PCR assay on genomic DNA. Amplified TCR beta libraries were sequenced as 87-base-pair reads on the Illumina HiSeq System. Concerning the study's data processing: In a later analysis, 77 million or so unique TCR beta chains were counted across the approximately 640 repertoires, and roughly 10 million of these chains were shared by at least two donors. Raw reads were error-corrected and collapsed into unique sequences with a nearest-neighbor algorithm that merged closely related sequences to remove PCR and sequencing errors. To assign V, D and J gene segments, CDR3 sequences were aligned to IMGT reference sequences. For a sequence to be retained, at least a six-nucleotide match to both a V gene segment and a J gene segment was required. Rearrangements were classified as productive when the CDR3 lacked stop codons and remained in frame with V and J, and all other rearrangements were classified as non-productive. Following IMGT convention, CDR3 was defined as the stretch from the second conserved V-encoded cysteine to the conserved J-encoded phenylalanine. Sequences without an unambiguous match to a single V gene segment were excluded from the earlier analysis of approximately 600 of the donors. In an earlier analysis of about 590 of the donors, a V segment was called functional when productive rearrangements were above 56.7%, and segregating when the standard deviation between donors exceeded 5%. A statistical classification framework was built to diagnose cytomegalovirus status from the catalog of TCR beta chain sequences. In a later analysis, TCR nucleotide sequences were compared against IMGT/GENE-DB human TR gene sequences so that V and J genes could be assigned. In a later analysis, CDR3 sequences and most-parsimonious VDJ recombination scenarios were assigned using the TCRdist pipeline. In a later analysis, every TCR beta chain was defined by the combination of its CDR3 amino acid sequence and its V-gene family, and reads without a unique V-gene family were dropped. A later analysis removed several hundred highly shared, low-generation-probability nucleotide sequences to deal with suspected cross-contamination and a sequencing artifact. A later analysis calculated a clonal expansion index for each public chain from normalized within-repertoire ranks of inferred template counts. In a later analysis, generation probabilities were computed with a VDJ recombination model fitted to out-of-frame rearrangements, and the resulting probabilities were checked against IGoR. In a later analysis, TCR-TCR, TCR-HLA and TCR-CMV co-occurrence was scored with hypergeometric tests, and a repertoire-size bias correction was applied to TCR pairs. In a later analysis, false discovery rates were estimated by permuting HLA or CMV assignments 20 times. In a later analysis, co-occurring TCRs were grouped using DBSCAN, and TCRdist sequence similarity was added for clustering within HLA-allele-positive subsets. Repertoires with fewer than 30,000 or more than 120,000 public chains were left out of co-occurrence clustering, as were about 5 repertoires with anomalous nucleotide sharing. Imported from immuneACCESS, the table was reduced by TCRdb to in-frame sequences with V and J called. These copies leave out some clones; in studies compared against another copy, an unresolved V gene accounts for under half, and the cause of the remainder is not known. V and J calls and clone size are copied from that table; D and trimming were computed from the DNA. The sample table shows about 160,000 clones, and about four fifths are seen once. The ten largest clones represent about 1.6% of the sample.

The clonotype was recovered from a girl aged 5-17 years in good health and CMV-seropositive. Sequencing input: PBMCs.

The CDR3 reads CASSIYSSGANVLTF. The sequence in DNA is TGTGCCAGCAGTATATACAGCTCTGGGGCCAACGTCCTGACTTTC. The chain employs TRBV27 and TRBJ2-6; confidence is insufficient to name the D gene. V sheds 5 bases and J sheds 0 bases, leaving 8 bases between their ends. CDR1 and CDR2, looked up from the germline V gene (reference sequence), are MNHEY and SMNVEV. The CDR3, cysteine through phenylalanine, is 15 amino acids long. This entry keeps only the CDR3 DNA: 45 bases, framed from base 1.